This T cell receptor (beta chain) was sequenced in a study of identical twins. Each cDNA held unique molecular identifiers, and template switching gave it a universal primer site. TCRdb reanalysed the 5' RACE reads using MiXCR and keeps one entry per CDR3 protein. This sample has around 480,000 distinct CDR3 sequences, with 12% to 15% found just once. Study-wide points: Twin pairs had excess sharing that was weaker in beta out-of-frame sequences. An excess of low generation probability was shown by twin-shared out-of-frame alpha sequences.

This clonotype was observed a handful of times. Its antigen is still unknown. In addition, the sample was reused for a study of yellow fever vaccine responses in identical twins.

This receptor was obtained from a woman in her late teens or twenties in good health. The material sequenced was CD4+ T cells sorted from blood.

DNA for the CDR3: TGCAGTGCTGGAGGACCTAGCCCGGGAGTAACAGATACGCAGTATTTT. Its translation: CSAGGPSPGVTDTQYF. This chain connects TRBV20-1 to TRBJ2-3; tentatively, D is TRBD2 (6 bases). The V gene lost 5 bases and the J gene lost 3 bases, with 21 bases spanning the gap. The CDR3 is 16 residues long. In germline, CDR1 is DFQATT, CDR2 SNEGSKA (reference sequence).